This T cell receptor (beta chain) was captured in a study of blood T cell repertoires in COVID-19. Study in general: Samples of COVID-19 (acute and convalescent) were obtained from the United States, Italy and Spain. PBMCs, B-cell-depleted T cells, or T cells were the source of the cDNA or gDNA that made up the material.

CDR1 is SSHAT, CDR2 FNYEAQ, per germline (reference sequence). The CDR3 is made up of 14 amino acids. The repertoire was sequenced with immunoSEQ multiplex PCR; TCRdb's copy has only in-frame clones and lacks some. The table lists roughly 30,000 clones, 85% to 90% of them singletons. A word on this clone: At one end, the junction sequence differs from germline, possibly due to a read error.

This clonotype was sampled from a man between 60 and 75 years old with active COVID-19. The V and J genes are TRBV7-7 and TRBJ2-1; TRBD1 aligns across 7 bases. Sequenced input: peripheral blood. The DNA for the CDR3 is TGTGCTAGCAGCTTTAGGGGGCAAGGCAATGAGCAGTTCTTC. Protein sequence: CASSFRGQGNEQFF.